This T cell receptor beta chain emerged from a study of cytomegalovirus exposure and HLA in healthy donors. Study-wide results and limits: In vitro checks showed that a few CMV-associated chains really do target CMV antigens. About 150 TCR beta chains were listed as cytomegalovirus-associated.

TCRdb keeps only in-frame clones here, not all; method: immunoSEQ multiplex PCR. The sample has 150,000 to 200,000 clones; 85% are singletons. The donors were members of the validation cohort comprising over a hundred subjects, separate from the approximately 700-subject first cohort. V dropped 0 bases and J dropped 5 bases, with 14 bases sitting between them. This CDR3 has 15 amino acids. The germline V gene encodes CDR1 MNHEY and CDR2 SVGAGI. In the case of this clone: What it binds is unknown.

V and J are TRBV6-5 and TRBJ2-7, with a possible D match to TRBD2 (6 bases). Input material: PBMCs. This clonotype was sampled from a man aged 18 to 30 in good health and CMV-seropositive. The CDR3 spells CASSYSGGLLDEQYF. DNA for the CDR3: TGTGCCAGCAGTTACTCGGGGGGACTCCTGGACGAGCAGTACTTC.